The rows below give T cell receptor beta chains drawn from one sample of a study of cytomegalovirus exposure and HLA in healthy donors. The protocol was immunoSEQ multiplex PCR, while the TCRdb copy is restricted to in-frame clones and leaves out a portion. The sample has approximately 77,000 clones, around 66% seen once. Sequenced sample: PBMCs. Receptor source: a man in his 60s in good health and CMV-seropositive. Both conserved end residues are part of each CDR3. The D gene is left open where the match is weak. Clone size is shown for a subset of rows, as once, few, many or a class of expanded clone.

d_call,j_call,v_call,clone_size,cdr3_nt,cdr3_aa
.,TRBJ2-1,TRBV7-9,few,TGTGCCAGCAGCTCCCCGACTAGTGTAACGAATGAGCAGTTCTTC,CASSSPTSVTNEQFF
.,TRBJ2-7,TRBV7-9,.,TGTGCCAGCAGCGCCATTTACAGGGACTCCTACGAGCAGTACTTC,CASSAIYRDSYEQYF
.,TRBJ2-5,TRBV6-5,once,TGTGCCAGCAGACAGGGAGAGACCCAGTACTTC,CASRQGETQYF
TRBD1,TRBJ2-5,TRBV5-6,few,TGTGCCAGCGGACAACAGGGGGCCGGGAGGGAGACCCAGTACTTC,CASGQQGAGRETQYF
TRBD1,TRBJ1-6,TRBV19,.,TGTGCCACTGGCCGACAGGGGAATTCACCCCTCCACTTT,CATGRQGNSPLHF
TRBD2,TRBJ2-1,TRBV28,few,TGTGCCAGCCGGGACTACTCCTACAATGAGCAGTTCTTC,CASRDYSYNEQFF
.,TRBJ2-5,TRBV7-8,.,TGTGCCAGCAGCCTCAATTTACAGGGGGAGGGAGAGACCCAGTACTTC,CASSLNLQGEGETQYF
.,TRBJ2-2,TRBV10-2,.,TGCGCCAGCACGGCGGGAACCGGGGAGCTGTTTTTT,CASTAGTGELFF
TRBD2,TRBJ2-5,TRBV10-2,few,TGCGCCACCTGCCCAGCGGGGGGGCCGGTAGAGACCCAGTACTTC,CATCPAGGPVETQYF
TRBD2,TRBJ2-7,TRBV4-3,.,TGCGCCAGCAGCCAAGATCTAAGCGGGGGGACCGCCTACGAGCAGTACTTC,CASSQDLSGGTAYEQYF
TRBD2,TRBJ2-2,TRBV2,.,TGTGCCAGCAGTGAAGAAGACCCCCTCCTAGCGGGAGAATCGAACACCGGGGAGCTGTTTTTT,CASSEEDPLLAGESNTGELFF
.,TRBJ1-2,TRBV5-1,.,TGCGCCAGCAGTTTGAGCCAGGGGAGGGGTTATGGCTACACCTTC,CASSLSQGRGYGYTF
.,TRBJ2-1,TRBV11-3,.,TGTGCCAGCAGCTTTACTAGGACCAATGAGCAGTTCTTC,CASSFTRTNEQFF
TRBD1,TRBJ2-6,TRBV2,.,TGTGCCAGCAGTGTTGAGGGGGCGTCTGGGGCCAACGTCCTGACTTTC,CASSVEGASGANVLTF
TRBD2,TRBJ2-7,TRBV7-9,.,TGTTGCAGCAGCACAGCCGCGCTAGCGGGGGGAAGCGGCGAGCAGTACTTC,CCSSTAALAGGSGEQYF
TRBD1,TRBJ2-7,TRBV30,.,TGTGCCTGGATCAGGGGGACGGCCTCCTACGAGCAGTACTTC,CAWIRGTASYEQYF
.,TRBJ1-5,TRBV28,.,TGTGCCAGCAGTTTACGGCAGGGCAATCAGCCCCAGCATTTT,CASSLRQGNQPQHF
TRBD2,TRBJ2-3,TRBV7-6,.,TGTGCCAGCAGCTCACTAGCGGGAGACACAGATACGCAGTATTTT,CASSSLAGDTDTQYF
.,TRBJ2-7,TRBV10-1,.,TGCGCCAGCAGTGAGAAAGTGGGGGCCTCCTACGAGCAGTACTTC,CASSEKVGASYEQYF
TRBD1,TRBJ1-2,TRBV4-1,few,TGCGCCAGCAGCCAAGGAATTTGGACAGGGAACTATGGCTACACCTTC,CASSQGIWTGNYGYTF
TRBD1,TRBJ2-3,TRBV5-1,.,TGCGCCAGCAGCTTGGGAATCGGGACAGGGACATCAGATACGCAGTATTTT,CASSLGIGTGTSDTQYF
TRBD1,TRBJ2-1,TRBV5-1,.,TGCGCCAGCAGCTTTGGACAGGGGGCCTACAATGAGCAGTTCTTC,CASSFGQGAYNEQFF
TRBD1,TRBJ1-2,TRBV30,.,TGTGCCTGGAGCGGTAAAGACAGGGGGGAAAACTATGGCTACACCTTC,CAWSGKDRGENYGYTF